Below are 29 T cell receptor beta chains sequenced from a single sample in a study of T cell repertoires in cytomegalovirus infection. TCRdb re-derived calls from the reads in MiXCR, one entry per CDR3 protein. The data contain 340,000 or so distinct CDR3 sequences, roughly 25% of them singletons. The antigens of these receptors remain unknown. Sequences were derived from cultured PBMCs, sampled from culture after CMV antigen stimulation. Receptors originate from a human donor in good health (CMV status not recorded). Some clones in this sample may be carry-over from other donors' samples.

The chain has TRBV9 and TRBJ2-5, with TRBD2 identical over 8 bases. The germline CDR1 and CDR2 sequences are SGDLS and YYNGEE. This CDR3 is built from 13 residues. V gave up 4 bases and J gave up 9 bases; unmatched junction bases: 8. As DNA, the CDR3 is TGTGCCAGCAGCTCAGCGGGAGACCGGCCCCAGTACTTC. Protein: CASSSAGDRPQYF.

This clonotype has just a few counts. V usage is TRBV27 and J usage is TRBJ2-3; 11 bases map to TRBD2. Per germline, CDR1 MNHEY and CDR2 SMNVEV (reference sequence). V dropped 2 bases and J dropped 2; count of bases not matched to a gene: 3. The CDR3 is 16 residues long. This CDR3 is CASSLLAGGFTDTQYF. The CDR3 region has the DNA TGTGCCAGCAGTTTACTAGCGGGAGGATTCACAGATACGCAGTATTTT.

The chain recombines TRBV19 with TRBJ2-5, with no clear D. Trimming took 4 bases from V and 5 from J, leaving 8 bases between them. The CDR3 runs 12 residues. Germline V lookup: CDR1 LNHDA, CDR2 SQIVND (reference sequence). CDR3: CASSTSTETQYF. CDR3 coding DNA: TGTGCCAGTAGTACTAGTACGGAGACCCAGTACTTC.

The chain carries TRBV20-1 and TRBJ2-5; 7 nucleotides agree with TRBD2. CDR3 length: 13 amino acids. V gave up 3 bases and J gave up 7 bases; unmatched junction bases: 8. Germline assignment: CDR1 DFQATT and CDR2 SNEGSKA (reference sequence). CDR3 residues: CSARTKREGTQYF. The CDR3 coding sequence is TGCAGTGCTAGGACCAAGCGGGAAGGGACCCAGTACTTC.

This CDR3 is CSAPRKGAGGNEQFF. The CDR3, as DNA: TGCAGTGCCCCGAGAAAGGGAGCGGGAGGCAATGAGCAGTTCTTC. V and J are TRBV20-1 and TRBJ2-1, with 9 positions matching TRBD2. Trimming cost V 6 bases and J 6 bases; bases outside gene matches: 12. CDR3 size: 15 residues. Germline V CDR1 and CDR2: DFQATT, SNEGSKA (reference sequence).

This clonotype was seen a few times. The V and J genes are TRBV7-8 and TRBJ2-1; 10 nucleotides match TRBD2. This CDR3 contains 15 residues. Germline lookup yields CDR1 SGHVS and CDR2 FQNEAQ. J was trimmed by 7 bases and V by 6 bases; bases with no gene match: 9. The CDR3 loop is CASSRAGGPLNEQFF. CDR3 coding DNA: TGTGCCAGCAGTCGAGCGGGAGGGCCCTTGAATGAGCAGTTCTTC.

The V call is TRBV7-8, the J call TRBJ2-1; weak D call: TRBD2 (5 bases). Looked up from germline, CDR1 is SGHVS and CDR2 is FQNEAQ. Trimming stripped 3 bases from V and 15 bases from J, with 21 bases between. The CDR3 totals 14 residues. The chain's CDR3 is CASSFPASGGHAFF. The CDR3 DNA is TGTGCCAGCAGCTTTCCCGCCTCTGGCGGGCACGCGTTCTTC.

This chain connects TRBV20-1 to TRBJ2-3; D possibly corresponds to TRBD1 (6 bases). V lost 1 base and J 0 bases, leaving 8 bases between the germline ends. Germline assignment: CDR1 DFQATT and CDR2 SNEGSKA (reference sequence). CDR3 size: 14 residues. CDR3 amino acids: CSARAQGSTDTQYF. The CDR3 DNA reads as TGCAGTGCTAGAGCACAGGGAAGCACAGATACGCAGTATTTT.

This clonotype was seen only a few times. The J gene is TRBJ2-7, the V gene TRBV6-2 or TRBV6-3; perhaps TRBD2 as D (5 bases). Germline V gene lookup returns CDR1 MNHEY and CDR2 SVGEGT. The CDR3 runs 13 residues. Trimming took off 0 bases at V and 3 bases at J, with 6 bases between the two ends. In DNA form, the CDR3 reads TGTGCCAGCAGTTACTCCGGACTCTACGAGCAGTACGTC. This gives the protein CASSYSGLYEQYV.

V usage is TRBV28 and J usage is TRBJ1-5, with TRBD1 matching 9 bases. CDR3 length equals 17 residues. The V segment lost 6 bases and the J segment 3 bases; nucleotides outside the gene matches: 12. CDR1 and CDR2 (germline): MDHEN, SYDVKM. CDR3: CASSPWRGQGTNQPQHF. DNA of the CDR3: TGTGCCAGCAGCCCTTGGAGGGGACAGGGAACCAATCAGCCCCAGCATTTT.

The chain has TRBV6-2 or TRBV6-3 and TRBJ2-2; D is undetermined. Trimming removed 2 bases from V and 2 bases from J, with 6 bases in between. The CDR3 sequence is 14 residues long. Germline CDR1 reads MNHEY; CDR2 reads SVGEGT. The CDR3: CASSYRRNTGELFF. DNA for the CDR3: TGTGCCAGCAGTTACAGGAGAAACACCGGGGAGCTGTTTTTT.

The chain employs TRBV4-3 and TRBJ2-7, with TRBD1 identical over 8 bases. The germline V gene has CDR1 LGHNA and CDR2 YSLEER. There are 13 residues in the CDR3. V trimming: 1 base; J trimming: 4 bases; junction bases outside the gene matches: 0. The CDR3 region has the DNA TGCGCCAGCAGCCAAGGGACAGGGTACGAGCAGTACGTC. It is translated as CASSQGTGYEQYV.

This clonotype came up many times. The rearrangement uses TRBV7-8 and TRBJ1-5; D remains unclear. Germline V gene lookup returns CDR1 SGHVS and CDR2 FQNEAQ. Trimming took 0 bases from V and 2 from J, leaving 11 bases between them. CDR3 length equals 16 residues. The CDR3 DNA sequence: TGTGCCAGCAGCTTAGCCCCGGGGATCGGCAATCAGCCCCAGCATTTT. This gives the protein CASSLAPGIGNQPQHF.

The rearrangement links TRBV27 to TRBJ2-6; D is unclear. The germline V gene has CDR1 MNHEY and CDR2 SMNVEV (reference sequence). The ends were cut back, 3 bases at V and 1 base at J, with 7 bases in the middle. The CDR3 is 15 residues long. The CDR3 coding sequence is TGTGCCAGCAGTTTTAAGGAATCTGGGGCCAACGTCCTGACTTTC. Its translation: CASSFKESGANVLTF.

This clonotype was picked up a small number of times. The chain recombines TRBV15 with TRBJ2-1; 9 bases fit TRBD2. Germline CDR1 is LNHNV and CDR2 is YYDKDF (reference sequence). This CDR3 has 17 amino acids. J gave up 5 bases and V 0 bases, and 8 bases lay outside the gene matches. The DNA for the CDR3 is TGTGCCACCAGCAGAGATAAGGCTAGCGGGGCTGACAATGAGCAGTTCTTC. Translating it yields CATSRDKASGADNEQFF.

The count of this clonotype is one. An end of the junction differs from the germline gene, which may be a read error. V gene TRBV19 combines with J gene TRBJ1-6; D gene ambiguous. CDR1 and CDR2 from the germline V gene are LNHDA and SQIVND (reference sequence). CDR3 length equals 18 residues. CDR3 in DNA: TGTGTCAGTACCAAGGCAGGCACACGCGGAAGGTCATTTTCACCCCTCCACTTT. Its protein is CVSTKAGTRGRSFSPLHF. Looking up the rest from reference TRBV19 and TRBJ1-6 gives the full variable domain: DGGITQSPKYLFRKEGQNVTLSCEQNLNHDAMYWYRQDPGQGLRLIYYSQIVNDFQKGDIAEGYSVSREKKESFPLTVTSAQKNPTAFYLCVSTKAGTRGRSFSPLHFGNGTRLTVT.

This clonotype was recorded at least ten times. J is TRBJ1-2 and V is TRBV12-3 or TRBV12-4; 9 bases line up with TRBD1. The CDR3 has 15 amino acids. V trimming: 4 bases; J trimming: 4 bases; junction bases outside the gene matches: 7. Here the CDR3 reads CASSSQGQGIYGYTF. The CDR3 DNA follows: TGTGCCAGCAGTTCACAAGGACAGGGGATCTATGGCTACACCTTC.

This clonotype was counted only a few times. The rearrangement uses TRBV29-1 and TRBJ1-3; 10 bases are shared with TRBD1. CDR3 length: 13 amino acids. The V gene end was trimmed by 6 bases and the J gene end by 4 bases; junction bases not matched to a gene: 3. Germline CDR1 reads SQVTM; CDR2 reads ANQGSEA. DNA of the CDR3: TGCAGCGTCGGGACAGGGGTCGGAAACACCATATATTTT. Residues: CSVGTGVGNTIYF. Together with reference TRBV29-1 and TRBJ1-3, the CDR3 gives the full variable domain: SAVISQKPSRDICQRGTSLTIQCQVDSQVTMMFWYRQQPGQSLTLIATANQGSEATYESGFVIDKFPISRPNLTFSTLTVSNMSPEDSSIYLCSVGTGVGNTIYFGEGSWLTVV.

The CDR3, as DNA: TGTGCCACCAGTGACGGCCAGGGTTGGATAACCGGGGAGCTGTTTTTT. Protein sequence: CATSDGQGWITGELFF. This chain connects TRBV24-1 to TRBJ2-2; possible D gene TRBD1, 5 bases. Germline V CDR1 and CDR2: KGHDR, SFDVKD. The CDR3 sequence is 16 residues long. V was trimmed by 4 bases and J by 5 bases, leaving 16 bases between them.

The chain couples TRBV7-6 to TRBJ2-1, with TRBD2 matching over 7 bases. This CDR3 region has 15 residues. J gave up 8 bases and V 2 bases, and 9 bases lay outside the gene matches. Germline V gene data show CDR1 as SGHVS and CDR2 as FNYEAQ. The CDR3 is CASSLSVGGHHEQFF. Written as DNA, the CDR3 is TGTGCCAGCAGCTTATCTGTGGGAGGGCACCATGAGCAGTTCTTC. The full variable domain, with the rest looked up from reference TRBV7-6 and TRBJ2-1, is GAGVSQSPRYKVTKRGQDVALRCDPISGHVSLYWYRQALGQGPEFLTYFNYEAQQDKSGLPNDRFSAERPEGSISTLTIQRTEQRDSAMYRCASSLSVGGHHEQFFGPGTRLTVL.

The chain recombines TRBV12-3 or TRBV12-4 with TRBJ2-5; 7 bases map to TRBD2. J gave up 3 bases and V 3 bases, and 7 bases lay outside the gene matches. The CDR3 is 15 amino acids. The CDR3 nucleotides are TGTGCCAGCAGTTTGGGACTACGACCAGAAGAGACCCAGTACTTC. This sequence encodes CASSLGLRPEETQYF.

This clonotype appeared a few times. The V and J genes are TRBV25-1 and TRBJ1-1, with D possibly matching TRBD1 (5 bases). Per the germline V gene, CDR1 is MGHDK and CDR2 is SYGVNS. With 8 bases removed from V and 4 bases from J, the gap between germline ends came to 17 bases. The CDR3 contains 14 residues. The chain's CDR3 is CASLGPVMGTEAFF. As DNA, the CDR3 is TGTGCCAGCCTGGGGCCCGTGATGGGCACTGAAGCTTTCTTT.

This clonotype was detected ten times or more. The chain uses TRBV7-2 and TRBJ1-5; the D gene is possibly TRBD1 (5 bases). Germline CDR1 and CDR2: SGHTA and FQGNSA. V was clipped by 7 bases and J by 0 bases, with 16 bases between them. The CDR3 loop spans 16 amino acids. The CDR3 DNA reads TGTGCCAGCACCCCCGGGGACCAGTATAGCAATCAGCCCCAGCATTTT. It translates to CASTPGDQYSNQPQHF.

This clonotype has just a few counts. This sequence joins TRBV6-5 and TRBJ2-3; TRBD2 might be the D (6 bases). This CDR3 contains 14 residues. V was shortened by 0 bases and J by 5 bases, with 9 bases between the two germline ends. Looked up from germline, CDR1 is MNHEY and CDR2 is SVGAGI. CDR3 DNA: TGTGCCAGCAGTTACTCGAGACTAGTAGATACGCAGTATTTT. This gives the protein CASSYSRLVDTQYF.

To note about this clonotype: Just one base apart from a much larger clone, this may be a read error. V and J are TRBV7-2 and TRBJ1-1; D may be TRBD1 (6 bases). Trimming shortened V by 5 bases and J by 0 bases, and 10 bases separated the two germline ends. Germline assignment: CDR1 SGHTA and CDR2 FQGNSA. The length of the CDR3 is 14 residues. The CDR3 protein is CASSIQGLNTEAFF. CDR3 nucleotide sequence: TGTGCCAGCAGCATACAGGGTCTGAACACTGAAGCTTTCTTT.

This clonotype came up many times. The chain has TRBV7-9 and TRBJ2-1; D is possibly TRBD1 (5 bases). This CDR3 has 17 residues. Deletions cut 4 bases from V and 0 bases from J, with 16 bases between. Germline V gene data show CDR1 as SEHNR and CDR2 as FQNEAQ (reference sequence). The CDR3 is CASSSPRQSNSYNEQFF. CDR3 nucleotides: TGTGCCAGCAGCTCTCCCCGACAGTCTAACTCCTACAATGAGCAGTTCTTC. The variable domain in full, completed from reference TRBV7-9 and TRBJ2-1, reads DTGVSQNPRHKITKRGQNVTFRCDPISEHNRLYWYRQTLGQGPEFLTYFQNEAQLEKSRLLSDRFSAERPKGSFSTLEIQRTEQGDSAMYLCASSSPRQSNSYNEQFFGPGTRLTVL.

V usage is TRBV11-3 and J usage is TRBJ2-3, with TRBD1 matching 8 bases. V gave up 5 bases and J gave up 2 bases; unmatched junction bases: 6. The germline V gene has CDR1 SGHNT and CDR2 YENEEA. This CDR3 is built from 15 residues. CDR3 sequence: CASSLRTGFTDTQYF. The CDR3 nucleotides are TGTGCCAGCAGCCTTCGGACAGGGTTCACAGATACGCAGTATTTT.

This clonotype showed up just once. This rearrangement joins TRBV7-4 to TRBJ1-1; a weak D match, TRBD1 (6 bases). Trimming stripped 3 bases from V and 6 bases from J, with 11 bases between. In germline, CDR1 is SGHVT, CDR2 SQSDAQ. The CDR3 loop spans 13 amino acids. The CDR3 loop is CASSFTGLSEAFF. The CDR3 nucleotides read TGTGCCAGCAGCTTTACAGGGCTTTCTGAAGCTTTCTTT.

For the CDR3, the DNA is TGTGCCAGCAGCGTATCCAATACCGGGGAGCTGTTTTTT. Its protein product is CASSVSNTGELFF. V is TRBV9 and J is TRBJ2-2; D remains unclear. Germline V gene sequence: CDR1 SGDLS, CDR2 YYNGEE. The CDR3 consists of 13 residues. Trimming pared 1 base from V and 5 bases from J, leaving 6 bases between.